The sequence of this T cell receptor beta chain was determined in a study of identical twins. Study-wide results and limits: A cross-sectional statistical analysis, not follow-up of the same donors, supported the conclusions.

Unique molecular identifiers were in the cDNA, with template-switch universal primer binding. TCRdb ran MiXCR on the 5' RACE reads and lists one entry per CDR3 protein. The table lists about 890,000 distinct CDR3 sequences, approximately 13% of them singletons, with 1.5% to 2% in the top ten. About this clonotype itself: Its antigen is currently unknown.

This CDR3 contains 12 residues. V lost 5 bases to trimming and J lost 7 bases; unmatched junction nucleotides: 4. Per germline, CDR1 MNHNY and CDR2 SVGAGI (reference sequence). These sequences were also reported in another study, on yellow fever vaccine responses in identical twins.

The sequence derives from a woman aged 18 to 35 in good health. This chain connects TRBV6-6 to TRBJ1-2; the match to TRBD1 covers 7 bases. What was sequenced was PBMCs. The CDR3 reads CASSTGQAGYTF. The CDR3 DNA follows: TGTGCCAGCAGTACTGGACAGGCTGGCTACACCTTC.